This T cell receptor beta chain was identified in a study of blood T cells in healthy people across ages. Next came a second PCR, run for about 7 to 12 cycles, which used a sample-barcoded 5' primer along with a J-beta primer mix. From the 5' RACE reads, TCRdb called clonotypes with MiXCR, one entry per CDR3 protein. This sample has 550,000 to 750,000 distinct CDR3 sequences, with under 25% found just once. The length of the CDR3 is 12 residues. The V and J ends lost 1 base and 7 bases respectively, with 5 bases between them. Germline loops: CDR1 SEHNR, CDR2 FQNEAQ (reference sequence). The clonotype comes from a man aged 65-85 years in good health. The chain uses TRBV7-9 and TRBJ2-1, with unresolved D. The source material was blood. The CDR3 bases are TGTGCCAGCAGCTTAGAGGTTAATGAGCAGTTCTTC. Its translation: CASSLEVNEQFF.